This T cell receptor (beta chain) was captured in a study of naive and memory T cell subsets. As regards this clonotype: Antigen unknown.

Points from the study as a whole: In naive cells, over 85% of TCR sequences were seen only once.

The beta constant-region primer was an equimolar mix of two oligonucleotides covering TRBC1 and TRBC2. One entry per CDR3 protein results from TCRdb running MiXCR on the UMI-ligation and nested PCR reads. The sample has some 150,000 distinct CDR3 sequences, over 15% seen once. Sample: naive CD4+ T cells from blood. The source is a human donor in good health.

CDR3 in DNA: TGCAGTGCTATTCGGACTAGCGGGAGTGAGGAGCAGTACTTC. Its protein product is CSAIRTSGSEEQYF. V usage is TRBV20-1 and J usage is TRBJ2-7; 13 nucleotides agree with TRBD2. The CDR3 loop spans 14 amino acids. V dropped 4 bases and J dropped 7; count of bases not matched to a gene: 7. The germline gives CDR1 DFQATT, CDR2 SNEGSKA (reference sequence).